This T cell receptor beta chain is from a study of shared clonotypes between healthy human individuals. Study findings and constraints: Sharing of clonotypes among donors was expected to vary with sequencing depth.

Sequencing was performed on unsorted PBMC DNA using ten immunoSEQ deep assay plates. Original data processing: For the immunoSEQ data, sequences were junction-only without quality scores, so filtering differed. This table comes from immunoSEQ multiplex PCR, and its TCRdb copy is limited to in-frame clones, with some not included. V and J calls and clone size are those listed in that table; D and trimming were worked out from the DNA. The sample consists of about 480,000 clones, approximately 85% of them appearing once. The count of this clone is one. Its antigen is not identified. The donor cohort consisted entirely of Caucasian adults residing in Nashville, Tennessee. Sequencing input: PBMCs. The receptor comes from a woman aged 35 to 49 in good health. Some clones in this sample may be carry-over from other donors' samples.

The CDR3 sequence: CSVGQNTFAKNIQYF. The CDR3 coding sequence is TGCAGCGTTGGACAGAATACTTTCGCCAAAAACATTCAGTACTTC. This sequence joins TRBV29-1 and TRBJ2-4; tentatively, D is TRBD1 (5 bases). CDR3 length equals 15 residues. V lost 4 bases, J lost 1 base, and 14 bases lay in between. The germline CDR1 and CDR2 sequences are SQVTM and ANQGSEA.